The clone carrying this T cell receptor (beta chain) was counted once. The antigen remains unidentified. At one of its ends the junction is not consistent with the germline gene, which may arise from a read error. Per the germline V gene, CDR1 is SEHNR and CDR2 is FQNEAQ (reference sequence). The CDR3 sequence is 12 residues long. Each CDR3 protein is one row after TCRdb ran MiXCR on the reads. The sample gives 600,000 to 800,000 distinct CDR3 sequences, 20% to 25% of which show up once; roughly 8% is in the top ten. The data belong to a study of T cell repertoires in cytomegalovirus infection. The study's findings and limits: Cumulative public TCR beta family frequency identified carriers of CMV plus the relevant HLA.

This clonotype originated in a human donor in good health (CMV status not recorded). Some clones in this sample may be carry-over from other donors' samples. Sequences were obtained from CD8+ T cells from PBMCs. V usage is TRBV7-9 and J usage is TRBJ1-2; D call uncertain. CDR3: CANSPSRFGYTF. The CDR3 region has the DNA TGTGCCAACAGCCCGAGTAGATTTGGCTACACCTTC.